This T cell receptor (beta chain) is from a study of shared clonotypes between healthy human individuals. Study-level background: Three plates each covered CD4 naive and memory; CD8 naive two, CD8 memory one.

Terminally differentiated effector memory CD45RA+ cells were excluded by CCR7 positive selection of CD45RO-negative cells. Recent acute infections and vaccinations were absent in the healthy HIV-negative adult donors. Repertoires were generated with immunoSEQ multiplex PCR, while TCRdb's copy carries only in-frame clones and drops some. The table records about 2.2 million clones, roughly 91% of them present only once. In germline, CDR1 is SGHNT, CDR2 YYREEE (reference sequence). Trimming shortened V by 2 bases and J by 5 bases, and 19 bases separated the two germline ends. This CDR3 is 16 amino acids long.

This sequence was found in a man aged 18-30 years in good health. Some clones in this sample may be carry-over from other donors' samples. This rearrangement joins TRBV5-4 to TRBJ2-5; D is undetermined. The sequenced material came from naive CD8+ T cells from PBMCs. CDR3 sequence: CASSFGLGGPPETQYF. The CDR3 nucleotides are TGTGCCAGCAGCTTTGGGCTCGGTGGACCTCCCGAGACCCAGTACTTC.